This TCR beta chain was sequenced in a study of T cell repertoires in cytomegalovirus infection. Whole-study findings and limits: The ex vivo response was dominated by HLA-C-restricted CMV-specific TCR beta clonotypes.

This clonotype was seen only a few times. Its antigen is not known. V shed 0 bases and J shed 3 bases, with 12 bases lying between them. CDR3 length: 16 residues. Per the germline V gene, CDR1 is MNHEY and CDR2 is SVGAGI. Each CDR3 protein gets one entry after TCRdb re-called the reads with MiXCR. The table lists 80,000 to 90,000 distinct CDR3 sequences, 40% to 50% of them singletons. The specimen was CD8+ T cells from cultured PBMCs, collected from culture after CMV antigen stimulation. This sequence originates from a human donor in good health (CMV status not recorded). Some clones in this sample may be carry-over from other donors' samples. The rearrangement joins TRBV6-5 to TRBJ2-1; D uncertain. The CDR3 region is CASSYSGPFFYNEQFF. The CDR3 nucleotides are TGTGCCAGCAGTTACTCTGGACCGTTTTTCTACAATGAGCAGTTCTTC.